This paragraph reports one TCR beta chain. The sample is drawn from a study of CD8 T cells in Susac syndrome. Reverse transcription used roughly 0.5 to 1 ug RNA and random hexamers. MiXCR, run by TCRdb on the immunoSEQ multiplex PCR reads, gives a single entry per CDR3 protein. The data contain around 80,000 distinct CDR3 sequences, roughly 95% of them seen just once; the ten biggest clones take up about 0.41%. This TCR derives from a human donor with Susac syndrome. Sequenced input: CD8+ T cells from PBMCs.

The CDR3 here is CASAEDYEQYF. The CDR3 nucleotides read TGTGCCAGCGCCGAGGACTACGAGCAGTACTTC. The genes are TRBV27 and TRBJ2-7; no definite D call. The germline CDR1 and CDR2 sequences are MNHEY and SMNVEV (reference sequence). The CDR3 length is 11 residues. Deletions cut 8 bases from V and 3 bases from J, with 8 bases between.